This is a list of T cell receptor beta chains from one sample in a study of T cells in Graves' hyperthyroidism and ophthalmopathy. MiXCR, run by TCRdb on the multiplex PCR reads, gives a single entry per CDR3 protein. The sample includes around 570,000 distinct CDR3 sequences, 15% to 20% seen only once; the top ten take roughly 44%. Sequencing used blood. The receptors here all came from a man aged 35 to 55 with Graves' ophthalmopathy. Both conserved end residues are part of each CDR3. Fields, in order: clone size, D gene, J gene, V gene, CDR3 DNA, CDR3 protein. The D gene is left open where the match is weak. The size entry is marked missing in some rows and otherwise reads once, few, many or a size class.

many | . | TRBJ1-1 | TRBV19 | TGTGCCAGTAGCACCCGGACCCTAGTGGACACTGAAGCTTTCTTT | CASSTRTLVDTEAFF
many | . | TRBJ2-5 | TRBV2 | TGTGCCAGCAGTGTAACCCCAGGGAACCAAGAGACCCAGTACTTC | CASSVTPGNQETQYF
few | . | TRBJ2-7 | TRBV13 | TGTGCCAGCAGCTTAGTGGGCGGTATGGGCGAGCAGTACTTC | CASSLVGGMGEQYF
few | TRBD2 | TRBJ2-1 | TRBV12-3/TRBV12-4 | TGTGCCAGCAGTTTAAAGCGGGGGCTCAATGAGCAGTTCTTC | CASSLKRGLNEQFF
few | TRBD1 | TRBJ2-2 | TRBV7-2 | TGTGCCAGCAGCTTCCGAACCGGGACAGGGCCCGGGGAGCTGTTTTTT | CASSFRTGTGPGELFF
few | TRBD1 | TRBJ2-4 | TRBV4-2 | TGTGCCAGCAGCCAAGAGGGACAGGGGGGGAGACTAGCCAAAAACATTCAGTACTTC | CASSQEGQGGRLAKNIQYF
few | . | TRBJ2-2 | TRBV29-1 | TGCAGCGTTGGAAGTGGGGTTAGCACCGGGGAGCTGTTTTTT | CSVGSGVSTGELFF
few | . | TRBJ2-1 | TRBV9 | TGTGCCAGCAGCGTCCCAGTTATTTCCTACAATGAGCAGTTCTTC | CASSVPVISYNEQFF
many | . | TRBJ2-2 | TRBV3-1 | TGTGCCAGCAGCCCTTGGGGGACCGGGGAGCTGTTTTTT | CASSPWGTGELFF
few | TRBD2 | TRBJ2-5 | TRBV5-1 | TGCGCCAGCAGCTTGTCTAGCGGGGGGATGGAGACCCAGTACTTC | CASSLSSGGMETQYF
. | TRBD1 | TRBJ2-2 | TRBV3-1 | TGTGCCAGCAGGCCCGGGACAGGGAGCCACACCGGGGAGCTGTTTTTT | CASRPGTGSHTGELFF
. | . | TRBJ2-5 | TRBV9 | TGTGCCAGCAGCGCCCAAGCGGTTGCCCTACCCCAAGAGACCCAGTACTTC | CASSAQAVALPQETQYF
. | TRBD2 | TRBJ2-5 | TRBV7-2 | TGCGCCAGCAGCCCCCGGGGGGGGGAAGGGACCCAGTACTTC | CASSPRGGEGTQYF
. | . | TRBJ2-4 | TRBV2 | TGTGCCAGCAGTGACTACAAAAACATTCAGTACTTC | CASSDYKNIQYF
many | . | TRBJ2-1 | TRBV7-2 | TGTGCCAGCAGCGTACAAACAGGGCGCAATGAGCAGTTCTTC | CASSVQTGRNEQFF
. | . | TRBJ1-2 | TRBV3-1 | TGTGCCAGCAGCCGGCAAGTCTGGGGCAGCTCCCAGGGCTACACCTTC | CASSRQVWGSSQGYTF
. | TRBD2 | TRBJ2-7 | TRBV4-1 | TGCGCCAGCAGCCAGTCAGGACTAGCGGGAGCACGAGGGGAGCAGTACTTC | CASSQSGLAGARGEQYF
few | TRBD2 | TRBJ2-3 | TRBV7-3 | TGTGCCAGCAGCTCCGGACTAGCGGGAAATACGCAGTATTTT | CASSSGLAGNTQYF
many | . | TRBJ1-5 | TRBV5-1 | TGCGCCAGCAGCTTGGGTGGGTTAGATCAGCCCCAGCATTTT | CASSLGGLDQPQHF
. | . | TRBJ1-5 | TRBV4-1 | TGCGCCACTTCGGACAGTTATAGCAATCAGCCCCAGCATTTT | CATSDSYSNQPQHF
few | . | TRBJ2-7 | TRBV28 | TGTGCCAGCAGTTTTCAAGCGGGACAGATCTACGAGCAGTACTTC | CASSFQAGQIYEQYF
. | TRBD1 | TRBJ2-7 | TRBV4-2 | TGTGCCAGCAGCTCTACAGGGGGGACCTACGAGCAGTACTTC | CASSSTGGTYEQYF
. | . | TRBJ2-7 | TRBV3-1 | TGTGCCAGCAGCCAGGAATCCTACGAGCAGTACTTC | CASSQESYEQYF
. | TRBD1 | TRBJ2-7 | TRBV7-3 | TGTGCCAGCAGTTTCAGGGGGACACTTAATTCCGAGCAGTACTTC | CASSFRGTLNSEQYF
many | . | TRBJ2-2 | TRBV5-5 | TGTGCCAGCAGCTTAGAGATCGGGGAGCTGTTTTTT | CASSLEIGELFF
many | TRBD2 | TRBJ2-5 | TRBV12-3/TRBV12-4 | TGTGCCAGCAGCGTCAGCGGGAGAGGTCGGGCAGAGACCCAGTACTTC | CASSVSGRGRAETQYF
few | . | TRBJ2-5 | TRBV20-1 | TGCAGTGTCGAGAGTAGGGTACAAGAGACCCAGTACTTC | CSVESRVQETQYF
few | TRBD2 | TRBJ2-2 | TRBV3-1 | TGTGCCAGCAGCCAAGCTAGCGGGGGGGCGTGGACCGGGGAGCTGTTTTTT | CASSQASGGAWTGELFF
few | . | TRBJ1-5 | TRBV4-1 | TGCGCCAGCAGCCAAAAAGGGCGCGGGACCCAGCATTTT | CASSQKGRGTQHF
. | TRBD1 | TRBJ1-5 | TRBV20-1 | TGCAGTGCTAGTCTACAGGGGGGCAATCAGCCCCAGCATTTT | CSASLQGGNQPQHF
few | . | TRBJ2-2 | TRBV24-1 | TGTGCCACCAGTGATTTGGTATCAGGGGTCACCGGGGAGCTGTTTTTT | CATSDLVSGVTGELFF
few | . | TRBJ2-3 | TRBV2 | TGTGCCAGCAGGGGCGGGGCCTTTCTCACAGATACGCAGTATTTT | CASRGGAFLTDTQYF
few | . | TRBJ1-2 | TRBV6-5 | TGTGCCAGCAGTTACCCCGGTTATGGCTACACCTTC | CASSYPGYGYTF
. | TRBD2 | TRBJ2-1 | TRBV5-4 | TGTGCCAGCAGCCGGGGACTAGGGACTGAGCAGTTCTTC | CASSRGLGTEQFF
many | . | TRBJ1-6 | TRBV3-1 | TGTGCCAGCAGCCAGCGACGGAGAAATTCACCCCTCCACTTT | CASSQRRRNSPLHF
many | . | TRBJ2-1 | TRBV6-1 | TGTGCCAGCAGTGAAGCGGGAGGTGCAGTTGGTGGGGATGAGCAGTTCTTC | CASSEAGGAVGGDEQFF
many | . | TRBJ2-1 | TRBV7-9 | TGTGCCAGCAGCCCACTGATCTTCGAGCAGTTCTTC | CASSPLIFEQFF
few | . | TRBJ2-7 | TRBV18 | TGTGCCAGCTCACCCAACGGAGGATACGAGCAGTACTTC | CASSPNGGYEQYF
few | TRBD1 | TRBJ1-2 | TRBV6-1 | TGTGCCAGCAGTCGCAGGTCGCCGGGACAGGGTTACACCTTC | CASSRRSPGQGYTF
many | . | TRBJ2-7 | TRBV12-3/TRBV12-4 | TGTGCCAGCAGTTCCGACAGCTATTCCTACGAGCAGTACTTC | CASSSDSYSYEQYF
. | . | TRBJ2-3 | TRBV18 | TGTGCCAGCTCGCCTAGTGCGAGGGACGGTCTAATGGATACGCAGTATTTT | CASSPSARDGLMDTQYF
many | TRBD1 | TRBJ2-5 | TRBV18 | TGTGCCAGCTCACCCCCGGGACAGGGGGGAGAGACCCAGTACTTC | CASSPPGQGGETQYF
. | TRBD2 | TRBJ2-2 | TRBV5-1 | TGCGCCAGCAGCTTGGGCCTAGCGGGAGGATCGAACACCGGGGAGCTGTTTTTT | CASSLGLAGGSNTGELFF
few | . | TRBJ1-2 | TRBV18 | TGTGCCAGCTCACCCCAAAAAGTACCTAACTATGGCTACACCTTC | CASSPQKVPNYGYTF